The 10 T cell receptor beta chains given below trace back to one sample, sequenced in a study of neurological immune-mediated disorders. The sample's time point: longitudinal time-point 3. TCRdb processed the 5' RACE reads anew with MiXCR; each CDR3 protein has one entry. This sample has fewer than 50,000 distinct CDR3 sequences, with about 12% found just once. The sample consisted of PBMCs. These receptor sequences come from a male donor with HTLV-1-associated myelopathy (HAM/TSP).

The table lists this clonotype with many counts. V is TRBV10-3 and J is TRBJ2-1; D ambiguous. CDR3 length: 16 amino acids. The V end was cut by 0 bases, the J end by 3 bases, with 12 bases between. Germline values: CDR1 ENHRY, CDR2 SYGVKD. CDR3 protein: CAISESNRGLYNEQFF. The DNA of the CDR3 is TGTGCCATCAGTGAGTCGAATCGAGGTCTCTACAATGAGCAGTTCTTC.

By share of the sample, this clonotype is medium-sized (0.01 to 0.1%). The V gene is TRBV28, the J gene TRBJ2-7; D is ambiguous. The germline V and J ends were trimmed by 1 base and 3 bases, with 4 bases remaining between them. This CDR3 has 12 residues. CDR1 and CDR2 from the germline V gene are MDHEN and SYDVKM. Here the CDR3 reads CASSLSYYEQYF. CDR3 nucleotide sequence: TGTGCCAGCAGTTTATCATACTACGAGCAGTACTTC.

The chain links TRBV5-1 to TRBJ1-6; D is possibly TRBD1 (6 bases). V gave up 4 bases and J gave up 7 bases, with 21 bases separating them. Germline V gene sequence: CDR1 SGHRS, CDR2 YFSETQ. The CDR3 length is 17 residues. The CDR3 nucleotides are TGCGCCAGCAGCATCAATCCTACAGGGTTAGGGAATTCACCCCTCCACTTT. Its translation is CASSINPTGLGNSPLHF. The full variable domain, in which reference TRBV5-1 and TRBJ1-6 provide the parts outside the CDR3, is KAGVTQTPRYLIKTRGQQVTLSCSPISGHRSVSWYQQTPGQGLQFLFEYFSETQRNKGNFPGRFSGRQFSNSRSEMNVSTLELGDSALYLCASSINPTGLGNSPLHFGNGTRLTVT.

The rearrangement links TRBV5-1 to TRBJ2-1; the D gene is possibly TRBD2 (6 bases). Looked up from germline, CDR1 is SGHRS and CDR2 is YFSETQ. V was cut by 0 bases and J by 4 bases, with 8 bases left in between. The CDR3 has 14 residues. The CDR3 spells CASSLGEVYNEQFF. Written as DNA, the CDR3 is TGCGCCAGCAGCTTGGGGGAGGTGTACAATGAGCAGTTCTTC.

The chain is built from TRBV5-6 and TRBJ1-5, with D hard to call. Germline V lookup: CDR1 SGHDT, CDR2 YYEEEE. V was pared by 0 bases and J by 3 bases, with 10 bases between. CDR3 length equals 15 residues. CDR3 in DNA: TGTGCCAGCAGCTTGGCGGGGAGACCCAATCAGCCCCAGCATTTT. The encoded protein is CASSLAGRPNQPQHF. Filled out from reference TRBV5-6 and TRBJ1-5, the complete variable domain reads DAGVTQSPTHLIKTRGQQVTLRCSPKSGHDTVSWYQQALGQGPQFIFQYYEEEERQRGNFPDRFSGHQFPNYSSELNVNALLLGDSALYLCASSLAGRPNQPQHFGDGTRLSIL.

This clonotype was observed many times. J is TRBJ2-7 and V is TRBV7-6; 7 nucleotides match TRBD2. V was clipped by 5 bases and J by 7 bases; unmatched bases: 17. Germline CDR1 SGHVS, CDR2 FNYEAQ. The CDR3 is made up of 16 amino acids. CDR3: CASSIIPSGTPLEQYF. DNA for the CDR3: TGTGCCAGCAGCATAATACCGAGCGGGACCCCATTGGAGCAGTACTTC.

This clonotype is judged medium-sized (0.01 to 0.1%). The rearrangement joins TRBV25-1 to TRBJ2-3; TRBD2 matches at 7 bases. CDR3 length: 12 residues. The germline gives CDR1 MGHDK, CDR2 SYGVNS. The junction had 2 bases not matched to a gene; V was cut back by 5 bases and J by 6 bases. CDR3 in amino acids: CASSIGGDTQYF. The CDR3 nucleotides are TGTGCCAGCAGTATCGGGGGGGATACGCAGTATTTT.

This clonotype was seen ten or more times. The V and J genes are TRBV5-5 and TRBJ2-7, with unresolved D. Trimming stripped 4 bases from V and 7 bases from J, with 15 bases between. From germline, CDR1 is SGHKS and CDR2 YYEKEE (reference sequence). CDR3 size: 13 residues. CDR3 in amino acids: CASSPSGPEEQYF. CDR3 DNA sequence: TGTGCCAGCAGCCCCAGTGGACCTGAGGAGCAGTACTTC.

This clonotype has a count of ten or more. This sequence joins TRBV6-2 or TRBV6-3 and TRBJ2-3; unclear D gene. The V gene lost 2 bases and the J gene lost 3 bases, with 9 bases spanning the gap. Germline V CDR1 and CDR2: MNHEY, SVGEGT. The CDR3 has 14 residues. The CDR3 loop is CASSYNDGTDTQYF. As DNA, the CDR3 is TGTGCCAGCAGTTACAACGATGGGACAGATACGCAGTATTTT.

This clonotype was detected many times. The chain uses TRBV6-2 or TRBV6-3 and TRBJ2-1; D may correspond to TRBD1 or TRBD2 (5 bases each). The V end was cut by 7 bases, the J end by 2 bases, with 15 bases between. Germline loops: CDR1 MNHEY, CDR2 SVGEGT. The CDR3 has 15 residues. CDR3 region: CASTRGQGTYNEQFF. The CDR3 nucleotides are TGTGCCAGCACCCGGGGTCAGGGAACCTACAATGAGCAGTTCTTC.